These T cell receptor beta chains were read from a single sample in a study of blood T cell repertoires in COVID-19. Data came from immunoSEQ multiplex PCR; TCRdb stores just in-frame clones and leaves some out. The sample lists some 170,000 clones; over 80% were seen once. Sequencing was performed on peripheral blood. The receptor source for this set is a woman in her 70s with acute or convalescent COVID-19. CDR3s include the opening cysteine and the closing phenylalanine or tryptophan. A D gene is named only where the DNA matches it firmly. Some rows have no size entry. The others give once, few or many, or a class for an expanded clone.

size | J | V | D | DNA | CDR3
- | TRBJ1-2 | TRBV12-3/TRBV12-4 | TRBD1 | TGTGCCAGCAGTTTGGAGGGGGCGGGCTACACCTTC | CASSLEGAGYTF
- | TRBJ2-1 | TRBV20-1 | TRBD2 | TGCAGTGCGAGTGGGACTAGCGGGAGGGGTAATGAGCAGTTCTTC | CSASGTSGRGNEQFF
- | TRBJ2-1 | TRBV5-1 | TRBD2 | TGCGCCAGCAGCTTCGGGACTAGCGGGGGGTCCTACAATGAGCAGTTCTTC | CASSFGTSGGSYNEQFF
- | TRBJ1-1 | TRBV4-2 | - | TGTGCCAGCAGCAAAAGACAGGACAGCAACACTGAAGCTTTCTTT | CASSKRQDSNTEAFF
- | TRBJ1-2 | TRBV6-5 | - | TGTGCCAGCAGTCTAGGGGTGAACTATGGCTACACCTTC | CASSLGVNYGYTF
- | TRBJ2-1 | TRBV5-5 | - | TGTGCCAGCAGCTTGGCGGACGGGGGAAGAGAGCAGTTCTTC | CASSLADGGREQFF
- | TRBJ2-5 | TRBV10-3 | TRBD2 | TGTGCCATCACCTCTAGCGGGGAAGAGACCCAGTACTTC | CAITSSGEETQYF
- | TRBJ2-3 | TRBV14 | TRBD2 | TGTGCCAGCAGCAACGGACTAGCGGACCAAGATACGCAGTATTTT | CASSNGLADQDTQYF
- | TRBJ2-5 | TRBV28 | - | TGTGCCAGCAGTTCAAACCAGGGGCGGACTCAAGAGACCCAGTACTTC | CASSSNQGRTQETQYF
- | TRBJ1-2 | TRBV10-3 | - | TGTGCCATCAGTGAGGGCCGAGGGGAGGGTGGCTACACCTTC | CAISEGRGEGGYTF
- | TRBJ1-2 | TRBV6-2/TRBV6-3 | - | TGTGCCAGCAGTCCCCACGACAGTACTAACTATGGCTACACCTTC | CASSPHDSTNYGYTF
- | TRBJ1-5 | TRBV4-2 | - | TGTGCCAGCAGCCAAGACAGATTCAGCAATCAGCCCCAGCATTTT | CASSQDRFSNQPQHF
- | TRBJ2-6 | TRBV28 | - | TGTGCCAGCAGTTTAGGGGGGTCCGGGGCCAACGTCCTGACTTTC | CASSLGGSGANVLTF
- | TRBJ2-3 | TRBV19 | TRBD2 | TGTGCCAGTAGCCCCGGACTAGCGGGAGGGCCAGGGGCAGATACGCAGTATTTT | CASSPGLAGGPGADTQYF
- | TRBJ1-5 | TRBV18 | TRBD1 | TGTGCCAGCTCCCCGATGAAGGGACAGGGAATCGATCAGCCCCAGCATTTT | CASSPMKGQGIDQPQHF
- | TRBJ2-3 | TRBV2 | - | TGTGCCAGCATATCCCAGGGGAGCTCCTTCACAGATACGCAGTATTTT | CASISQGSSFTDTQYF
- | TRBJ2-2 | TRBV28 | - | TGTGCCATACAGGGGAACACCGGGGAGCTGTTTTTT | CAIQGNTGELFF
- | TRBJ1-5 | TRBV6-5 | - | TGTGCCATCGACAGTTATAGCAATCAGCCCCAGCATTTT | CAIDSYSNQPQHF
- | TRBJ1-1 | TRBV2 | - | TGTGCCAGAGGGGGGGTGTTGAACACTGAAGCTTTCTTT | CARGGVLNTEAFF
- | TRBJ1-1 | TRBV7-6 | TRBD1 | TGTGCCAGCAGCACCAGGACAGGGGACACTGAAGCTTTCTTT | CASSTRTGDTEAFF
- | TRBJ2-5 | TRBV5-4 | - | TGTGCCAGCAGCGACCCCGGGACACCTAAAGAGACCCAGTACTTC | CASSDPGTPKETQYF
- | TRBJ1-1 | TRBV5-1 | TRBD1 | TGCGCCAGCGTGTCCGGGACAGGGACATCGAACACTGAAGCTTTCTTT | CASVSGTGTSNTEAFF
- | TRBJ1-1 | TRBV3-1/TRBV3-2 | TRBD1 | TGTGCCAGCAGCCAAGAAGACAGGGCCACTGAAGCTTTCTTT | CASSQEDRATEAFF
- | TRBJ2-5 | TRBV29-1 | - | TGCAGCGTTAATCCCCTTGAGGTGGAGACCCAGTACTTC | CSVNPLEVETQYF
- | TRBJ1-1 | TRBV19 | - | TGTGCCAGTAGTATAGACCACTCTGACAGATCGAAAGCTTTCTTT | CASSIDHSDRSKAFF
large | TRBJ2-3 | TRBV28 | TRBD2 | TGTGCCAGCAGTTTACTAGCGGGCGGCACAGATACGCAGTATTTT | CASSLLAGGTDTQYF
- | TRBJ2-7 | TRBV24-1 | - | TGTGCCACCAGTACCCCCCGCGCCGTCTCCTACGAGCAGTACTTC | CATSTPRAVSYEQYF
- | TRBJ1-6 | TRBV27 | - | TGTGCCAGCAGTCCACCCCGACAGAATAATTCACCCCTCCACTTT | CASSPPRQNNSPLHF
- | TRBJ2-2 | TRBV29-1 | - | TGCAGCGTTGACAGGGCGGTTGGGGAGCTGTTTTTT | CSVDRAVGELFF
- | TRBJ2-5 | TRBV7-2 | TRBD1 | TGTGCCAGCAGGATGAGATCAGGGGGCTCAGTAGAGACCCAGTACTTC | CASRMRSGGSVETQYF
- | TRBJ2-3 | TRBV28 | TRBD2 | TGTGCCAGCAGTTTATATGTTAGTAGCGGGCGGCTTAGGGATACGCAGTATTTT | CASSLYVSSGRLRDTQYF
few | TRBJ1-6 | TRBV18 | - | TGTGCCAGCTCACGAACAGGCGATAATTCACCCCTCCACTTT | CASSRTGDNSPLHF
- | TRBJ1-5 | TRBV30 | - | TGTGCCTGGAGTTCCTACAGGGATAATCAGCCCCAGCATTTT | CAWSSYRDNQPQHF
- | TRBJ1-5 | TRBV20-1 | - | TGCAGTGCTAGTCAGGGGAATCAGCCCCAGCATTTT | CSASQGNQPQHF
- | TRBJ2-1 | TRBV19 | - | TGTGCCAGTAGTATCATGGGGCAGTTGATATCCTACAATGAGCAGTTCTTC | CASSIMGQLISYNEQFF
- | TRBJ1-5 | TRBV27 | - | TGTGCCAGCAGTTTATCTTATGGTTCCAGGGCCCACAATCAGCCCCAGCATTTT | CASSLSYGSRAHNQPQHF
- | TRBJ1-1 | TRBV19 | TRBD1 | TGTGCCAGTAGTCCAGGGGGCGCGAGGAACACTGAAGCTTTCTTT | CASSPGGARNTEAFF
few | TRBJ2-2 | TRBV3-1/TRBV3-2 | - | TGTGCCAGCCAAGAACGGGAGACCGCGAACACCGGGGAGCTGTTTTTT | CASQERETANTGELFF
- | TRBJ1-2 | TRBV21-1 | - | TGTGCCAGCAGCAACAGCGCCTATGGCTACACCTTC | CASSNSAYGYTF
- | TRBJ2-5 | TRBV3-1/TRBV3-2 | - | TGTGCCAGCAGCCAAGATCCGGTAGGAGGGTTCCAAGAGACCCAGTACTTC | CASSQDPVGGFQETQYF
- | TRBJ1-4 | TRBV4-1 | TRBD1 | TGCGCCAGCAGCCAAGGGCAGGGGGCCGGGAGTGAAAAACTGTTTTTT | CASSQGQGAGSEKLFF
- | TRBJ2-3 | TRBV27 | - | TGTGCCAGCAGTTTACTCCCAGTTGGCACAGATACGCAGTATTTT | CASSLLPVGTDTQYF
- | TRBJ1-1 | TRBV6-5 | - | TGTGCCAGCAGTTACTCGATGGGTAGGGGTGAAGCTTTCTTT | CASSYSMGRGEAFF
- | TRBJ1-1 | TRBV5-6 | - | TGTGCCAGCAGCTTCCCGGGTACTTTCATGAACACTGAAGCTTTCTTT | CASSFPGTFMNTEAFF
- | TRBJ2-7 | TRBV7-8 | - | TGTGCCAGCGTGTCAGAATCCTCCTACGAGCAGTACTTC | CASVSESSYEQYF
- | TRBJ2-3 | TRBV7-3 | TRBD2 | TGTGCCAGCAGCCCCTTCGGACTAGCGGTAGATACGCAGTATTTT | CASSPFGLAVDTQYF
once | TRBJ1-4 | TRBV7-2 | TRBD1 | TGTGCCAGCAGCTCCCTAGGGACAGGGTTCGAAAAACTGTTTTTT | CASSSLGTGFEKLFF
- | TRBJ1-5 | TRBV15 | TRBD1 | TGTGCCACCAGCAGAGACGTCCCGGGACAGGGGATCGAGCAGCCCCAGCATTTT | CATSRDVPGQGIEQPQHF